The 2 T cell receptor beta chains below come from one sample, sequenced in a study of Ad26.COV2.S vaccination and SARS-CoV-2 variants. Produced via immunoSEQ multiplex PCR; TCRdb's table is partial and in-frame only. The sample lists about 320,000 clones, just over 85% occurring once. Documented treatment: 15 to 20 received Ad26.COV2.S at low or high dose, single or two shots; about five received placebo; per-sample allocation not given. Collection of the samples took place on day 63 after the first injection of vaccine or placebo. The material was peripheral blood, obtained in a trial of Ad26.COV2.S vaccine versus placebo. All receptors derive from a person aged 18-65 years who received the Ad26.COV2.S COVID-19 vaccine or a placebo.

The V gene is TRBV7-9, the J gene TRBJ2-3; no clear D gene. The CDR3 totals 14 residues. The germline V and J ends were trimmed by 1 base and 0 bases, with 5 bases remaining between them. The germline V gene encodes CDR1 SEHNR and CDR2 FQNEAQ (reference sequence). CDR3 DNA: TGTGCCAGCAGCTTAGGGGTTAGCACAGATACGCAGTATTTT. Its protein is CASSLGVSTDTQYF.

The chain employs TRBV5-6 and TRBJ2-5, with D perhaps matching TRBD1 (6 bases). The CDR3 extends over 16 amino acids. Germline lookup yields CDR1 SGHDT and CDR2 YYEEEE. V gave up 2 bases and J gave up 1 base, with 15 bases separating them. CDR3 residues: CASSFPKGQFQETQYF. CDR3 sequence (DNA): TGTGCCAGCAGCTTCCCCAAGGGACAATTCCAAGAGACCCAGTACTTC.